This T cell receptor (beta chain) was recovered during a study of T cell responses to AZD1222 COVID-19 vaccine. Findings and caveats of the study: Spike-specific TCR breadth and depth were elevated following two AZD1222 doses. Unmutated regions of variants are reportedly targeted by nearly half of spike-specific TCRs. Repertoires were sampled only after the peak T cell response.

To note about this clone: What it recognizes is unknown.

Using immunoSEQ multiplex PCR, the repertoire was profiled, and TCRdb retains in-frame clones only, with some absent. The data hold about 34,000 clones, with 70% to 80% observed a single time. The V end lost 7 bases, the J end lost 0 bases, and 13 bases lay between the germline ends. CDR1 is LNHDA, CDR2 SQIVND, per germline (reference sequence). This CDR3 is 16 amino acids long. This sample comprised peripheral blood, obtained 28 days after the second AZD1222 dose. The rearrangement joins TRBV19 to TRBJ2-6, with D possibly matching TRBD2 (7 bases). The TCR comes from an adult who received the AZD1222 COVID-19 vaccine. CDR3 in DNA: TGTGCCAGTACCACAGGGAGGGCCTCTGGGGCCAACGTCCTGACTTTC. This codes for CASTTGRASGANVLTF.